These 10 T cell receptor beta chains were all obtained from the same sample, sequenced in a study of response to subunit inactivated influenza vaccine. Via MiXCR, TCRdb re-called the RT-PCR reads, giving one row per CDR3 protein. The sample holds 860,000 or so distinct CDR3 sequences, around 21% seen once. Material: PBMCs from blood, obtained roughly 5 days after vaccination. These TCRs come from a man between 45 and 60 years old who received an inactivated influenza vaccine.

V usage is TRBV4-3 and J usage is TRBJ1-1, with D tentatively TRBD1 (5 bases). V shed 4 bases and J shed 0 bases, with 15 bases lying between them. Germline CDR1 LGHNA, CDR2 YSLEER. The CDR3 covers 16 residues. The CDR3 coding sequence is TGCGCCAGCAGCCCACGTCCAGGGAGGATGAACACTGAAGCTTTCTTT. Amino acids: CASSPRPGRMNTEAFF.

V usage is TRBV7-9 and J usage is TRBJ1-2; D not resolved. Germline V CDR1 and CDR2: SEHNR, FQNEAQ (reference sequence). The CDR3 has 14 residues. Trimming removed 2 bases from V and 6 bases from J, with 13 bases in between. The CDR3 region is CASSLLGLPDGYTF. The CDR3, as DNA: TGTGCCAGCAGCTTACTCGGACTGCCCGATGGCTACACCTTC.

The V call is TRBV3-1, the J call TRBJ2-1, with a tentative D call TRBD2 (5 bases). The length of the CDR3 is 17 residues. V was pared by 4 bases and J by 0 bases, with 16 bases between. The germline V gene encodes CDR1 LGHDT and CDR2 YNNKEL (reference sequence). CDR3 residues: CASSPMRAAVSYNEQFF. The CDR3 nucleotides are TGTGCCAGCAGCCCGATGAGAGCGGCCGTCTCCTACAATGAGCAGTTCTTC.

The chain recombines TRBV4-3 with TRBJ2-1, with unresolved D. With 0 bases removed from V and 12 bases from J, the gap between germline ends came to 12 bases. The CDR3 length is 13 residues. Germline V gives CDR1 LGHNA, CDR2 YSLEER. Here the CDR3 reads CASSQDISDRQFF. The CDR3 nucleotides read TGCGCCAGCAGCCAAGATATAAGCGATCGGCAGTTCTTC.

The chain has TRBV9 and TRBJ2-7; D call uncertain. The V gene's germline CDR1 is SGDLS and CDR2 YYNGEE. V lost 3 bases and J lost 3, with 13 bases in between. This CDR3 region has 14 residues. This chain's CDR3 is CASSALQAGYEQYF. CDR3 nucleotides: TGTGCCAGCAGCGCCCTCCAGGCAGGCTACGAGCAGTACTTC.

The chain is built from TRBV6-2 or TRBV6-3 and TRBJ2-1; D remains ambiguous. Germline V gene lookup returns CDR1 MNHEY and CDR2 SVGEGT. The CDR3 covers 16 residues. V shed 6 bases and J shed 0 bases, with 15 bases lying between them. DNA for the CDR3: TGTGCCAGCAGCTCCCGTGATTTATTCTCCTACAATGAGCAGTTCTTC. It is translated as CASSSRDLFSYNEQFF.

The table lists this clonotype with a few counts. The gene calls are TRBV4-2 and TRBJ2-1; 9 nucleotides align to TRBD2. This CDR3 spans 15 amino acids. V lost 1 base to trimming and J lost 7 bases; unmatched junction nucleotides: 5. CDR1 is LGHNA, CDR2 YNFKEQ, per germline. CDR3 coding DNA: TGTGCCAGCAGCCAAGGGCTAGCGGGACTTAATGAGCAGTTCTTC. This translates into CASSQGLAGLNEQFF.

The CDR3 loop is CASSSGTGRRETQYF. CDR3 coding DNA: TGTGCCAGCAGTAGCGGGACAGGTCGGCGGGAGACCCAGTACTTC. The genes are TRBV28 and TRBJ2-5, with a possible D match to TRBD1 (8 bases). The CDR3 has 15 amino acids. Germline assignment: CDR1 MDHEN and CDR2 SYDVKM. The V gene lost 5 bases and the J gene lost 5 bases, with 18 bases spanning the gap.

The table lists this clonotype with a few counts. The genes are TRBV24-1 and TRBJ2-1; no firm D call. Trimming cost V 4 bases and J 0 bases, with 6 bases left between them. The CDR3 consists of 14 residues. Germline assignment: CDR1 KGHDR and CDR2 SFDVKD. The CDR3 spells CATSEAYSYNEQFF. CDR3 DNA: TGTGCCACCAGTGAGGCCTACTCCTACAATGAGCAGTTCTTC.

This chain links TRBV20-1 with TRBJ2-7; 7 positions agree with TRBD1. The V and J ends lost 3 bases and 2 bases, in that order; junction bases with no gene match: 1. There are 12 residues in the CDR3. The germline V gene has CDR1 DFQATT and CDR2 SNEGSKA (reference sequence). The CDR3 DNA sequence: TGCAGTGCTAGGACAGGGCCCTACGAGCAGTACTTC. It translates to CSARTGPYEQYF.